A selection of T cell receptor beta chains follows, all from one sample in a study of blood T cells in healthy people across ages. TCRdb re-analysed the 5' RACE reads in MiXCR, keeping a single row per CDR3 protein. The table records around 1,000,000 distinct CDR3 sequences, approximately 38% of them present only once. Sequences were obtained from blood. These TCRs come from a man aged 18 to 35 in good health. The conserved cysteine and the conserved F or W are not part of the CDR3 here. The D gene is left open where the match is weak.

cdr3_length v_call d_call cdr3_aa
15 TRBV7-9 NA ASSPEGQLTSNYGYT
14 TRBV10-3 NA AISESTAGSNQPQH
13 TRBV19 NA ASARGWGTRETQY
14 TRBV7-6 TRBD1 ASSRSSRGHTDTQY
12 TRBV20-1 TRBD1 SARPHGQGDIQY
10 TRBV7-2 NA ASSLDGGQAF
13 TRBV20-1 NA SARPEGHPGNEQF
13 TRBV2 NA ASSVGGADQETQY
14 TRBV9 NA ASSVMLRSSYNEQF
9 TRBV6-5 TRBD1 ASRRQGEAF
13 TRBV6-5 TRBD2 ASKIHGTSPNEQY
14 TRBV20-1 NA SARDPGGSSYYERY
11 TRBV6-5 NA ASSYVPTDTQY
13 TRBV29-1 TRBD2 SVVAGGRSSYEQY
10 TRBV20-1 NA SAVKGNQPQH
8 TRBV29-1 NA SVEGQPQH
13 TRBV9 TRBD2 ASSGRGLAVSEQY
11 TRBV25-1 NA ASSESGRYEQY
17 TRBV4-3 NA ASSRSNPGRRNLEEKLF
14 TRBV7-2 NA ASSHRRVLSYNEQF
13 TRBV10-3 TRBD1 AISPQGGYTDTQY
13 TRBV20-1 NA SATGQLQTNYGYT
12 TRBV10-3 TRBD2 AISEVTSGDEQY
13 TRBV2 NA ASSGGTTSGNTIY
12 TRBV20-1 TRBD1 SARTGKEDTEAF
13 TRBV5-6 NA ASSSPGQKYSPLH
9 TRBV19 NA ATRGDYGYT
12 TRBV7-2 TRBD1 ASSHRDRYNEQF
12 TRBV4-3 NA ASSRVGHGDEQF
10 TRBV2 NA ASHELQETQY
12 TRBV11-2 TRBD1 ASSVDREMDIQY
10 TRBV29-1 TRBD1 SVDLDRGGYT
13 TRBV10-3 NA AISESVGSEETQY